These 21 T cell receptor beta chains originate from one sample sequenced in a study of radiation and T cells in renal cell carcinoma. The method was immunoSEQ multiplex PCR; TCRdb's version includes in-frame clones alone and lacks a portion of them. The table lists some 150,000 clones, 86% of them singletons. Time point specified: blood 4 weeks post-SBRT, at nephrectomy. The treatment is: 15 Gy SBRT to primary tumor, nephrectomy 4 weeks later. The input for sequencing was blood, taken from a patient whose treatment included radiotherapy and nephrectomy. Every receptor here comes from a woman in her fifties or sixties with renal cell carcinoma.

The chain links TRBV7-9 to TRBJ2-1; TRBD1 is a possible D gene (6 bases). The CDR3 sequence is 14 residues long. CDR1 SEHNR and CDR2 FQNEAQ come from the germline V gene (reference sequence). Trimming left V 1 base short and J 5 bases short, with 9 bases between. The CDR3 is CASSLDTGHNEQFF. In nucleotides, the CDR3 is TGTGCCAGCAGCTTAGACACAGGGCACAATGAGCAGTTCTTC.

This clone has a handful of counts. V gene TRBV6-5 combines with J gene TRBJ1-4; D is undetermined. V was clipped by 2 bases and J by 6 bases, with 7 bases between them. CDR1 MNHEY and CDR2 SVGAGI come from the germline V gene. The CDR3 length is 13 residues. The CDR3 loop reads CASSYEADEKLFF. In nucleotides, the CDR3 is TGTGCCAGCAGTTACGAAGCGGATGAAAAACTGTTTTTT.

This clone was recorded only once. The chain is built from TRBV7-2 and TRBJ2-3; D remains ambiguous. The ends were cut back, 3 bases at V and 4 bases at J, with 11 bases in the middle. The germline V gene has CDR1 SGHTA and CDR2 FQGNSA. CDR3 length: 14 residues. As DNA, the CDR3 is TGTGCCAGCAGCTTTGGTCTGGGTCCAGATACGCAGTATTTT. Its translation: CASSFGLGPDTQYF.

The rearrangement uses TRBV6-6 and TRBJ1-2; 10 bases fit TRBD1. Germline CDR1 and CDR2: MNHNY and SVGAGI (reference sequence). The trim removed 4 bases at V and 7 bases at J, leaving 6 bases unmatched. The CDR3 contains 14 residues. CDR3: CASSSGQGGFGYTF. The CDR3, as DNA: TGTGCCAGCAGTTCCGGACAGGGGGGGTTTGGCTACACCTTC.

The V call is TRBV6-1, the J call TRBJ1-1, with a possible D match to TRBD1 (5 bases). The CDR3 is made up of 11 amino acids. The germline gives CDR1 MNHNS, CDR2 SASEGT. Between the trimmed V and J ends, which lost 10 bases and 10 bases, there was a span of 16 bases. CDR3 protein: CATEGLRGAFF. For the CDR3, the DNA is TGTGCCACCGAGGGGTTGCGCGGAGCTTTCTTT.

V is TRBV6-1 and J is TRBJ2-3; TRBD1 agrees at 8 bases. CDR3 length: 15 amino acids. The ends lost 1 base at V and 6 bases at J; junction bases unmatched: 6. Germline-derived CDR1 and CDR2 are MNHNS and SASEGT. CDR3 in DNA: TGTGCCAGCAGTGAAGGGGCAGGGGGCTGGGATACGCAGTATTTT. The encoded protein is CASSEGAGGWDTQYF.

The CDR3 DNA reads as TGTGCCAGCAGCTTAGGGACGGGTGGCTACACCTTC. Translated, it gives CASSLGTGGYTF. The V call is TRBV7-2, the J call TRBJ1-2; D call uncertain. Germline values: CDR1 SGHTA, CDR2 FQGNSA. V gave up 1 base and J gave up 7 bases, with 7 bases separating them. The CDR3 consists of 12 residues.

The chain is built from TRBV6-4 and TRBJ1-4, with D possibly matching TRBD1 (5 bases). The CDR3 length is 14 residues. V dropped 8 bases and J dropped 6 bases, with 16 bases sitting between them. CDR1 is MRHNA and CDR2 is SNTAGT in the germline V gene. Written as DNA, the CDR3 is TGTGCCAGCGCCCGGGACGGAGGGGATGAAAAACTGTTTTTT. As protein: CASARDGGDEKLFF.

The V gene is TRBV7-7, the J gene TRBJ2-1; possible D gene TRBD2, 6 bases. V gave up 1 base and J gave up 5 bases, with 12 bases separating them. CDR1 is SSHAT, CDR2 FNYEAQ, per germline (reference sequence). The CDR3 is 15 amino acids. DNA of the CDR3: TGTGCCAGCAGCTTAGACGGGGGAATGAACAATGAGCAGTTCTTC. Translating it yields CASSLDGGMNNEQFF.

The CDR3 DNA reads TGTGCCAGCAGCTACTACCCCACCATCTACGAGCAGTACTTC. Translating it yields CASSYYPTIYEQYF. The chain uses TRBV7-2 and TRBJ2-7; D is unresolved. CDR3 length: 14 residues. V was clipped by 4 bases and J by 3 bases, with 13 bases between them. Germline V gene sequence: CDR1 SGHTA, CDR2 FQGNSA.

This clone was observed a single time. The chain couples TRBV7-9 to TRBJ2-7, with 8 bases that match TRBD2. V lost 4 bases to trimming and J lost 4 bases; unmatched junction nucleotides: 6. The CDR3 runs to 14 residues. Germline V gene data show CDR1 as SEHNR and CDR2 as FQNEAQ (reference sequence). CDR3 coding DNA: TGTGCCAGCAGCTCGGAGGGACTAGGATACGAGCAGTACTTC. Its translation: CASSSEGLGYEQYF.

V gene TRBV18 combines with J gene TRBJ1-1; D unclear. Looked up from germline, CDR1 is KGHSH and CDR2 is LQKENI. V was trimmed by 2 bases and J by 7 bases, leaving 11 bases between them. This CDR3 has 13 amino acids. The CDR3 bases are TGTGCCAGCTCACCAAGTCGGACCTTTGAAGCTTTCTTT. It yields the protein CASSPSRTFEAFF. Based on the CDR3 plus reference TRBV18 and TRBJ1-1, the full variable domain is NAGVMQNPRHLVRRRGQEARLRCSPMKGHSHVYWYRQLPEEGLKFMVYLQKENIIDESGMPKERFSAEFPKEGPSILRIQQVVRGDSAAYFCASSPSRTFEAFFGQGTRLTVV.

J is TRBJ2-1 and V is TRBV5-8; D not certain. This CDR3 has 13 residues. V was pared by 2 bases and J by 8 bases, with 11 bases between. Germline lookup yields CDR1 SGHTS and CDR2 YDEGEE. The CDR3 nucleotides read TGTGCCAGCAGCTTTCTAACGCTGGATGAGCAGTTCTTC. Translating it yields CASSFLTLDEQFF.

The V call is TRBV10-3, the J call TRBJ2-1; maybe TRBD1 (7 bases). The CDR3 is 15 amino acids. Trimming cost V 2 bases and J 6 bases, with 14 bases left between them. Germline loops: CDR1 ENHRY, CDR2 SYGVKD. In nucleotides, the CDR3 is TGTGCCATCAGTGAGGTCAGGGGGGAACCCAATGAGCAGTTCTTC. This gives the protein CAISEVRGEPNEQFF.

This clone was observed once. The chain uses TRBV7-3 and TRBJ1-1; possible D gene TRBD1, 6 bases. Trimming took off 5 bases at V and 4 bases at J, with 14 bases between the two ends. CDR3 length: 14 amino acids. Germline loops: CDR1 SGHTA, CDR2 FQGTGA. CDR3 DNA: TGTGCCAGCAGCCTCAACTCAGGGGCCACTGAAGCTTTCTTT. Protein product: CASSLNSGATEAFF.

V is TRBV11-3 and J is TRBJ2-7; D is possibly TRBD1 or TRBD2 (5 bases each). Trimming removed 4 bases at V and 0 bases at J, with 7 bases between. The CDR3 covers 13 residues. CDR1 and CDR2 (germline): SGHNT, YENEEA. The CDR3 DNA is TGTGCCAGCAGCTCAGGGAGCTCCTACGAGCAGTACTTC. This encodes CASSSGSSYEQYF.

J is TRBJ2-5 and V is TRBV19; 7 bases agree with TRBD2. CDR3 length: 14 residues. Germline V gives CDR1 LNHDA, CDR2 SQIVND (reference sequence). J lost 5 bases, V lost 8 bases, and 11 bases had no gene match. CDR3: CASGRPGGRETQYF. CDR3 nucleotide sequence: TGTGCCAGTGGGAGACCCGGGGGGAGGGAGACCCAGTACTTC.

The chain is built from TRBV5-1 and TRBJ1-1; TRBD1 is a possible D gene (6 bases). This CDR3 spans 12 amino acids. Germline CDR1 reads SGHRS; CDR2 reads YFSETQ. The ends were cut back, 0 bases at V and 6 bases at J, with 6 bases in the middle. CDR3 region: CASSLGGPEAFF. The CDR3 nucleotides are TGCGCCAGCAGCTTGGGGGGGCCTGAAGCTTTCTTT.

V is TRBV7-9 and J is TRBJ1-6; weak D call: TRBD1 (5 bases). Trimming cost V 1 base and J 6 bases, with 13 bases left between them. This CDR3 spans 16 amino acids. CDR1 is SEHNR and CDR2 is FQNEAQ in the germline V gene (reference sequence). As DNA, the CDR3 is TGTGCCAGCAGCTTAGGGGGCGTCCTGAGTAATTCACCCCTCCACTTT. Translation: CASSLGGVLSNSPLHF.

The chain joins TRBV6-5 to TRBJ1-2; tentative D call: TRBD1 (6 bases). The CDR3 extends over 14 amino acids. The V and J ends lost 7 bases and 4 bases respectively, with 16 bases between them. CDR1 is MNHEY, CDR2 SVGAGI, per germline. The CDR3 region is CASTSLGQFYGYTF. The CDR3 DNA reads TGTGCCAGCACTTCTCTAGGACAGTTCTATGGCTACACCTTC.

V and J are TRBV27 and TRBJ2-3; 15 bases match TRBD2. CDR3 length: 16 residues. From germline, CDR1 is MNHEY and CDR2 SMNVEV (reference sequence). Trimming removed 5 bases from V and 4 bases from J; junction bases left unmatched: 4. CDR3 coding DNA: TGTGCCAGCAGTACTCGGACTAGCGGGGGGGCAGATACGCAGTATTTT. This translates into CASSTRTSGGADTQYF.